Shown below are 27 T cell receptor beta chains from a single sample sequenced in a study of Ad26.COV2.S vaccination and SARS-CoV-2 variants. Described treatment: 19 received Ad26.COV2.S at low or high dose, single or two shots; roughly five received placebo; per-sample allocation not given. Samples analyzed were those drawn on day 63 after the first vaccine or placebo injection. Sequencing was performed with immunoSEQ multiplex PCR; in TCRdb, only in-frame clones are kept and a portion is missing. This sample has more than 350,000 clones, with around 90% found just once. The material sequenced was peripheral blood, taken in a trial of Ad26.COV2.S vaccine versus placebo. The receptors come from a person aged 18-65 years who received the Ad26.COV2.S COVID-19 vaccine or a placebo.

V and J are TRBV28 and TRBJ1-1; 8 positions agree with TRBD1. CDR1 and CDR2 from the germline V gene are MDHEN and SYDVKM. This CDR3 is 16 amino acids long. With V trimmed by 11 bases and J by 1 base, 15 bases remained unmatched. The CDR3 is CASREPQGARNTEAFF. CDR3 nucleotide sequence: TGTGCCTCTAGAGAGCCTCAGGGGGCTAGGAACACTGAAGCTTTCTTT. The full variable domain, with the rest looked up from reference TRBV28 and TRBJ1-1, is DVKVTQSSRYLVKRTGEKVFLECVQDMDHENMFWYRQDPGLGLRLIYFSYDVKMKEKGDIPEGYSVSREKKERFSLILESASTNQTSMYLCASREPQGARNTEAFFGQGTRLTVV.

The CDR3 sequence: CASSLRQGALSYEQYF. CDR3 DNA sequence: TGTGCCAGCAGCCTTCGACAGGGGGCCCTCTCCTACGAGCAGTACTTC. This chain links TRBV7-9 with TRBJ2-7; 10 bases fit TRBD1. Germline loops: CDR1 SEHNR, CDR2 FQNEAQ (reference sequence). There are 16 residues in the CDR3. V lost 5 bases, J lost 0 bases, and 7 bases stayed unmatched.

This clone was observed once. V gene TRBV6-1 combines with J gene TRBJ1-6, with TRBD1 matching 9 bases. This CDR3 is 15 amino acids long. V dropped 3 bases and J dropped 7; count of bases not matched to a gene: 4. Germline CDR1 MNHNS, CDR2 SASEGT. The CDR3 DNA reads as TGTGCCAGCAGTGATGCGGGACAGGGCAATTCACCCCTCCACTTT. Its protein is CASSDAGQGNSPLHF.

This clone was recorded many times. The V and J genes are TRBV7-6 and TRBJ2-7; the D gene is possibly TRBD2 (6 bases). The ends were cut back, 2 bases at V and 6 bases at J, with 17 bases in the middle. Germline CDR1 and CDR2: SGHVS and FNYEAQ. The CDR3 runs 15 residues. CDR3 residues: CASSLSPGLRGEQYF. The DNA for the CDR3 is TGTGCCAGCAGCTTATCGCCGGGACTTCGGGGCGAGCAGTACTTC.

This clone turned up a few times. This rearrangement joins TRBV6-2 or TRBV6-3 to TRBJ1-5, with unresolved D. The germline V and J ends were trimmed by 1 base and 4 bases, with 8 bases remaining between them. The CDR3 runs 14 residues. Germline assignment: CDR1 MNHEY and CDR2 SVGEGT. The CDR3 DNA sequence: TGTGCCAGCAGTTACTTAGAGGTAAATCAGCCCCAGCATTTT. Protein product: CASSYLEVNQPQHF.

The gene calls are TRBV30 and TRBJ2-1; D uncertain. Trimming pared 2 bases from V and 5 bases from J, leaving 10 bases between. The V gene's germline CDR1 is GTSNPN and CDR2 SVGIG (reference sequence). The CDR3 has 13 amino acids. CDR3 DNA: TGTGCCTGGAGTCCGGGCCCAAACAATGAGCAGTTCTTC. This gives the protein CAWSPGPNNEQFF. The variable domain in full, with the rest retrieved from reference TRBV30 and TRBJ2-1, is SQTIHQWPATLVQPVGSPLSLECTVEGTSNPNLYWYRQAAGRGLQLLFYSVGIGQISSEVPQNLSASRPQDRQFILSSKKLLLSDSGFYLCAWSPGPNNEQFFGPGTRLTVL.

This chain joins TRBV2 and TRBJ1-6, with D unclear. This CDR3 region has 16 residues. V was clipped by 3 bases and J by 9 bases, with 18 bases between them. Per germline, CDR1 SNHLY and CDR2 FYNNEI. The CDR3 region is CASSDGLVAFGSPLHF. The CDR3 DNA reads as TGTGCCAGCAGTGATGGACTAGTAGCCTTTGGTTCACCCCTCCACTTT.

The gene calls are TRBV11-1 and TRBJ2-7; no clear D. The ends were cut back, 5 bases at V and 3 bases at J, with 5 bases in the middle. The CDR3 runs to 11 residues. Germline CDR1 is SGHAT and CDR2 is FQDESV (reference sequence). The DNA for the CDR3 is TGTGCCAGCAGCCTCGACTACGAGCAGTACTTC. Encoded protein: CASSLDYEQYF.

The J gene is TRBJ2-7, the V gene TRBV6-5; 9 nucleotides agree with TRBD1. This CDR3 has 15 residues. CDR1 is MNHEY and CDR2 is SVGAGI in the germline V gene. The ends lost 8 bases at V and 3 bases at J; junction bases unmatched: 11. The CDR3 is CASLTTGTGFYEQYF. CDR3 DNA: TGTGCCAGCCTCACCACCGGGACAGGGTTCTACGAGCAGTACTTC.

V is TRBV6-5 and J is TRBJ1-2; 8 positions agree with TRBD1. Germline CDR1 reads MNHEY; CDR2 reads SVGAGI. V dropped 8 bases and J dropped 0; count of bases not matched to a gene: 2. The CDR3 runs to 13 residues. CDR3: CASRDRSNYGYTF. CDR3 sequence (DNA): TGTGCCAGCCGGGACAGGTCTAACTATGGCTACACCTTC.

The chain carries TRBV10-2 and TRBJ2-1; TRBD2 aligns across 8 bases. This CDR3 region has 14 residues. The germline CDR1 and CDR2 sequences are WSHSY and SAAADI. V was pared by 7 bases and J by 0 bases, with 2 bases of the junction left unmatched. The CDR3 region is CASISGTSYNEQFF. The CDR3 DNA reads as TGCGCCAGCATTAGCGGGACCTCCTACAATGAGCAGTTCTTC.

The chain has TRBV7-2 and TRBJ2-3; 9 bases are a match to TRBD1. Trimming removed 4 bases from V and 4 bases from J; junction bases left unmatched: 6. CDR3 length: 15 amino acids. From germline, CDR1 is SGHTA and CDR2 FQGNSA. The CDR3 DNA reads TGTGCCAGCAGCTCGGTAACAGGGGGCGCAGATACGCAGTATTTT. Protein product: CASSSVTGGADTQYF.

The chain is built from TRBV3-1 (or the pseudogene TRBV3-2) and TRBJ1-5; D gene unclear. V shed 0 bases and J shed 2 bases, with 11 bases lying between them. Germline CDR1 LGHDT, CDR2 YNNKEL (reference sequence). CDR3 length: 16 residues. CDR3 coding DNA: TGTGCCAGCAGCCAAGAGGGTGGGGTAGGCAATCAGCCCCAGCATTTT. Protein product: CASSQEGGVGNQPQHF.

The chain employs TRBV6-2 or TRBV6-3 and TRBJ2-7; D gene uncertain. The CDR3 sequence is 13 residues long. The V end lost 6 bases, the J end lost 5 bases, and 14 bases lay between the germline ends. Germline CDR1 reads MNHEY; CDR2 reads SVGEGT. Here the CDR3 reads CASSLGPTNEQYF. CDR3 DNA: TGTGCCAGCAGCCTAGGTCCGACCAACGAGCAGTACTTC.

This chain links TRBV30 with TRBJ2-3; 8 nucleotides match TRBD2. The CDR3 has 14 amino acids. V lost 0 bases and J lost 4; bases outside the gene matches: 3. Germline V CDR1 and CDR2: GTSNPN, SVGIG (reference sequence). CDR3 amino acids: CAWSVGAGADTQYF. The CDR3 region has the DNA TGTGCCTGGAGTGTAGGAGCGGGAGCAGATACGCAGTATTTT.

This chain joins TRBV5-4 and TRBJ2-3; D may be TRBD1 or TRBD2 (5 bases each). The CDR3 has 16 residues. V lost 3 bases to trimming and J lost 2 bases, with 16 bases between them. Germline loops: CDR1 SGHNT, CDR2 YYREEE (reference sequence). Written as DNA, the CDR3 is TGTGCCAGCAGCTCGGGGCGCTTATCCATCACAGATACGCAGTATTTT. This translates into CASSSGRLSITDTQYF.

The J gene is TRBJ2-7, the V gene TRBV18, with no clear D. The germline V and J ends were trimmed by 3 bases and 3 bases, with 9 bases remaining between them. CDR1 is KGHSH and CDR2 is LQKENI in the germline V gene. The length of the CDR3 is 13 residues. CDR3 nucleotide sequence: TGTGCCAGCTCACCTCAAGAGGACTACGAGCAGTACTTC. It yields the protein CASSPQEDYEQYF.

The gene calls are TRBV7-2 and TRBJ1-1, with 7 bases lining up with TRBD1. The CDR3 length is 15 residues. The ends lost 5 bases at V and 5 bases at J; junction bases unmatched: 11. Germline V gene data show CDR1 as SGHTA and CDR2 as FQGNSA. CDR3 sequence reads: CASSPNPTGTTEAFF. CDR3 coding DNA: TGTGCCAGCAGCCCTAACCCGACAGGGACGACTGAAGCTTTCTTT.

The chain joins TRBV27 to TRBJ2-5, with TRBD2 identical over 9 bases. The CDR3 is made up of 15 amino acids. Germline loops: CDR1 MNHEY, CDR2 SMNVEV (reference sequence). Losses at the gene ends were 3 bases for V and 4 bases for J; bases not matched to a gene: 6. The CDR3 loop is CASSLASGMIETQYF. The CDR3 DNA is TGTGCCAGCAGTTTGGCTAGCGGGATGATAGAGACCCAGTACTTC.

This CDR3 is CASSDGHYGYTF. The CDR3 DNA follows: TGTGCCAGCAGTGACGGACACTATGGCTACACCTTC. V gene TRBV2 combines with J gene TRBJ1-2; D uncertain. CDR3 length equals 12 residues. V gave up 3 bases and J gave up 3 bases, with 5 bases separating them. Per germline, CDR1 SNHLY and CDR2 FYNNEI.

Remarks on this clone: This CDR3 is also generated by other DNA sequences in the sample. The CDR3 nucleotides are TGTGCCTGGAGTGTCTCGTATGAGCAGTACTTC. This sequence encodes CAWSVSYEQYF. The rearrangement uses TRBV30 and TRBJ2-7; no clear D. CDR3 length equals 11 residues. Trimming stripped 0 bases from V and 7 bases from J, with 7 bases between. CDR1 and CDR2 (germline): GTSNPN, SVGIG (reference sequence).

This chain uses TRBV27 with TRBJ2-7; TRBD1 aligns across 9 bases. Germline V gene sequence: CDR1 MNHEY, CDR2 SMNVEV (reference sequence). This CDR3 contains 16 residues. Losses at the gene ends were 5 bases for V and 2 bases for J; bases not matched to a gene: 10. CDR3 residues: CASSPGTGWRAYEQYF. The CDR3 coding sequence is TGTGCCAGCAGTCCCGGGACAGGGTGGAGGGCCTACGAGCAGTACTTC.

The rearrangement joins TRBV19 to TRBJ2-1; TRBD1 matches 7 bases. The CDR3 extends over 15 amino acids. V was pared by 10 bases and J by 0 bases, with 9 bases of the junction left unmatched. The germline CDR1 and CDR2 sequences are LNHDA and SQIVND (reference sequence). CDR3 sequence (DNA): TGTGCCACCAGGACAGGCCGGAGCTCCTACAATGAGCAGTTCTTC. Its protein is CATRTGRSSYNEQFF.

V and J are TRBV10-3 and TRBJ2-1; D may match TRBD1 or TRBD2 (5 bases each). Between the trimmed V and J ends, which lost 11 bases and 1 base, there was a span of 12 bases. The CDR3 sequence is 13 residues long. The V gene's germline CDR1 is ENHRY and CDR2 SYGVKD. The CDR3 DNA sequence: TGTGCCTCGGGGCCGAGTTCCTACAATGAGCAGTTCTTC. It encodes CASGPSSYNEQFF.

The V gene is TRBV6-6, the J gene TRBJ1-1, with D hard to call. The CDR3 is 12 residues long. CDR1 is MNHNY, CDR2 SVGAGI, per germline (reference sequence). The germline V and J ends were trimmed by 5 bases and 7 bases, with 11 bases remaining between them. The CDR3 spells CASSRTGVEAFF. The DNA of the CDR3 is TGTGCCAGCAGTCGGACTGGAGTTGAAGCTTTCTTT.

The V call is TRBV10-3, the J call TRBJ1-5; D is unclear. V was pared by 5 bases and J by 2 bases, with 10 bases between. The CDR3 runs to 14 residues. Germline CDR1 and CDR2: ENHRY and SYGVKD. For the CDR3, the DNA is TGTGCCATCAGTCCCGGGTCGGGCAATCAGCCCCAGCATTTT. Translation: CAISPGSGNQPQHF.

The chain uses TRBV11-3 and TRBJ2-1; no definite D call. Trimming removed 0 bases at V and 10 bases at J, with 16 bases between. Germline CDR1 reads SGHNT; CDR2 reads YENEEA. The CDR3 loop spans 15 amino acids. This chain's CDR3 is CASSLDPARPQEQFF. The DNA for the CDR3 is TGTGCCAGCAGCTTAGATCCCGCTAGGCCCCAGGAGCAGTTCTTC.